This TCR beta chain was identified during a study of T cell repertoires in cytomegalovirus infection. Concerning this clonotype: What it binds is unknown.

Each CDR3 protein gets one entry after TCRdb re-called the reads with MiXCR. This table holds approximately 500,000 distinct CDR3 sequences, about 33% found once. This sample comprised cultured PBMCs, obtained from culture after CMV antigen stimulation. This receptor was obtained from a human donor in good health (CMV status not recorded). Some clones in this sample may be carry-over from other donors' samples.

The CDR3 loop is CASSLTGLTSPLHF. The CDR3 coding sequence is TGTGCCAGCAGCTTAACAGGGCTGACTTCACCCCTCCACTTT. The chain uses TRBV9 and TRBJ1-6; tentatively, D is TRBD1 (6 bases). CDR3 length equals 14 residues. Trimming took off 4 bases at V and 9 bases at J, with 14 bases between the two ends. Germline-derived CDR1 and CDR2 are SGDLS and YYNGEE.